These T cell receptor beta chains were read from a single sample in a study of CD8 T cells in ankylosing spondylitis. TCRdb reprocessed the 5' RACE reads via MiXCR and lists one record per CDR3 protein. The sample consists of more than 500,000 distinct CDR3 sequences, less than 6% of them appearing once. Sequenced material: blood, either unsorted or a sorted T cell fraction (not recorded which). The receptors derive from a male donor with ankylosing spondylitis. CDR3s include the opening cysteine and the closing phenylalanine or tryptophan. Each record gives: V gene, D gene, clone size, J gene, CDR3 DNA, CDR3 protein. The D gene is left open where the match is weak. Clone sizes are given selectively: once, few, many, or a class where the clone is expanded.

TRBV7-2,-,many,TRBJ1-5,TGTGCCAGCAGCTTAGCTACCTCGAGGGGTCAGCCCCAGCATTTT,CASSLATSRGQPQHF
TRBV28,-,many,TRBJ2-7,TGTGCCAGCAGTTTGACACCGGGACGGAGCTCCTACGAGCAGTACTTC,CASSLTPGRSSYEQYF
TRBV6-2/TRBV6-3,-,many,TRBJ1-1,TGTGCCAGCAGTTACCCCCGGACAGAGATGAACACTGAAGCTTTCTTT,CASSYPRTEMNTEAFF
TRBV7-3,-,few,TRBJ2-2,TGTGCCAGCAGCTTAATGCCATTAACGAACACCGGGGAGCTGTTTTTT,CASSLMPLTNTGELFF
TRBV6-2/TRBV6-3,-,many,TRBJ2-1,TGTGCCAGCAGACGGGCAGACTCCTACAATGAGCAGTTCTTC,CASRRADSYNEQFF
TRBV6-5,-,many,TRBJ2-1,TGTGCCAGCAGTTACTCGCCTGGACTATACAATGAGCAGTTCTTC,CASSYSPGLYNEQFF
TRBV20-1,-,many,TRBJ1-1,TGCAGTGCCCCCGTGTGGCCTCAGAACACTGAAGCTTTCTTT,CSAPVWPQNTEAFF
TRBV20-1,-,many,TRBJ1-1,TGCAGTGCTAGAAGGGCGGAGAACACTGAAGCTTTCTTT,CSARRAENTEAFF
TRBV11-2,-,many,TRBJ1-6,TGTGCCAGCAGCGGCGAGGGTTATTCACCCCTCCACTTT,CASSGEGYSPLHF
TRBV29-1,TRBD2,many,TRBJ2-3,TGCAGCGTCGGAAGCGGGGGCTCTAGCACAGATACGCAGTATTTT,CSVGSGGSSTDTQYF
TRBV12-3/TRBV12-4,-,many,TRBJ2-6,TGTGCCAGCAGTTCCAGAGGCTCTGGGGCCAACGTCCTGACTTTC,CASSSRGSGANVLTF
TRBV3-1,-,-,TRBJ2-7,TGTGCCAGCACCCCATCCTGGGGACTGTCCTACGAGCAGTACTTC,CASTPSWGLSYEQYF
TRBV11-1,-,few,TRBJ2-4,TGTGCCAGCAGCCCCACAGCAGGGGCCGGCTTAGCCAAAAACATTCAGTACTTC,CASSPTAGAGLAKNIQYF
TRBV7-9,-,many,TRBJ2-1,TGTGCCAGCAGTTGGGGTTGGAGCGGGCCCATCCCGGAGCAGTTCTTC,CASSWGWSGPIPEQFF
TRBV12-3/TRBV12-4,-,many,TRBJ1-4,TGTGCCAGCAGTTTTTTAGCCAGTCAAGGAAAACTGTTTTTT,CASSFLASQGKLFF
TRBV7-2,TRBD1,many,TRBJ2-3,TGTGCCAGCAGCTTAGCCTGGACAGGGGGCAGAACAGATACGCAGTATTTT,CASSLAWTGGRTDTQYF
TRBV6-2/TRBV6-3,-,many,TRBJ1-1,TGTGCCAGCAGTTACTCCAGAGGGGTGAACACTGAAGCTTTCTTT,CASSYSRGVNTEAFF
TRBV7-6,-,many,TRBJ1-1,TGTGCCAGCAGCTTAGCTCGGTCCACCACTGAAGCTTTCTTT,CASSLARSTTEAFF
TRBV5-1,TRBD1,many,TRBJ1-2,TGCGCCAGCAGCTTGGGGCAGGGGGCGACTTATGGCTACACCTTC,CASSLGQGATYGYTF
TRBV9,-,many,TRBJ1-2,TGTGCCAGCAGCTTACACCGGGAGTCTAACTATGGCTACACCTTC,CASSLHRESNYGYTF
TRBV11-2,TRBD1,many,TRBJ1-6,TGTGCCAGCAGCTTAGACACAGGGGGATTATCCTATAATTCACCCCTCCACTTT,CASSLDTGGLSYNSPLHF
TRBV3-1,TRBD1,-,TRBJ1-6,TGTGCCAGCAGCCAAAGCCCAGGGGGGAGGTCACCCCTCCACTTT,CASSQSPGGRSPLHF